This T cell receptor (beta chain) was captured by sequencing in a study of cytomegalovirus exposure and HLA in healthy donors. Primers: 60 Vbeta forward and 13 Jbeta reverse. Libraries were prepared by immunoSEQ multiplex PCR; TCRdb keeps only in-frame clonotypes and omits some of them. This sample has 150,000 to 200,000 clones; around 68% occur once, and the top ten carry 1.1% to 1.5%. Whole-study results and caveats: A classifier reportedly called cytomegalovirus status with high sensitivity and specificity.

The CDR3 sequence is 16 residues long. V was shortened by 3 bases and J by 2 bases, with 16 bases between the two germline ends. Germline-derived CDR1 and CDR2 are SNHLY and FYNNEI. Of note for this clone: The target antigen is unknown.

The TCR was taken from a man in his fifties or sixties in good health and CMV-seronegative. V and J are TRBV2 and TRBJ1-1; unclear D gene. The sample comprised PBMCs. CDR3 sequence (DNA): TGTGCCAGCAGTGACCCCACAGAACAGTCAAACACTGAAGCTTTCTTT. This sequence encodes CASSDPTEQSNTEAFF.